This T cell receptor beta chain comes out of a study of T-cell reconstitution after alpha-beta-depleted transplantation in children. This clonotype was found a few times. Unique molecular identifiers were incorporated into the prepared TCRbeta library. TCRdb processed the PCR reads anew with MiXCR; each CDR3 protein has one entry. The sample carries 210,000 or so distinct CDR3 sequences, approximately 10% recorded once. The clonotype comes from a human donor who donated a stem cell graft to a child with acute lymphoblastic leukemia. This specimen was PBMCs from the stem cell graft donor, taken from the stem cell graft.

In DNA form, the CDR3 reads TGCAGCGTTCGCCTCGTCAGCCTTACCTACGAGCAGTACTTC. Its translation is CSVRLVSLTYEQYF. The chain has TRBV29-1 and TRBJ2-7; D uncertain. V was pared by 5 bases and J by 2 bases, with 16 bases between. The CDR3 length is 14 residues. The germline CDR1 and CDR2 sequences are SQVTM and ANQGSEA.